A single sample gave rise to the 20 T cell receptor beta chains below, sequenced in a study of T-cell reconstitution after alpha-beta-depleted transplantation in children. The TCRbeta library was prepared with unique molecular identifiers. TCRdb re-analysed the PCR reads in MiXCR, keeping a single row per CDR3 protein. The sample shows 700,000 to 950,000 distinct CDR3 sequences, 15% to 20% of them seen only once. The material sequenced was PBMCs, mostly from graft donor cells, taken 360 days after TCRalphabeta/CD19-depleted stem cell transplant. These receptors all stem from a male patient aged 10-17 years who had a stem cell transplant for acute lymphoblastic leukemia, so the T cells may come from the graft donor.

The chain couples TRBV12-5 to TRBJ2-1; D gene uncertain. The CDR3 has 11 amino acids. Germline CDR1 LGHNT, CDR2 FRNRAP. The germline V and J ends were trimmed by 10 bases and 9 bases, with 13 bases remaining between them. For the CDR3, the DNA is TGTGCTACCTGGGGTGGCGGTGAGCAGTTCTTC. Protein product: CATWGGGEQFF.

The chain is built from TRBV27 and TRBJ2-1, with 13 bases matching TRBD2. Looked up from germline, CDR1 is MNHEY and CDR2 is SMNVEV (reference sequence). Unmatched junction bases numbered 10, after V lost 7 bases and J lost 10 bases. The CDR3 is made up of 15 amino acids. The CDR3 region has the DNA TGTGCCAGCACTAATCCGGGACTAGCGGGAAGGGAGCAGTTCTTC. It codes for CASTNPGLAGREQFF.

This chain joins TRBV4-1 and TRBJ2-5, with TRBD2 matching over 8 bases. The J segment lost 1 base and the V segment lost 1 base, leaving 8 bases of the junction unmatched. Per the germline V gene, CDR1 is MGHRA and CDR2 is YSYEKL. The CDR3 has 17 residues. In DNA form, the CDR3 reads TGCGCCAGCAGCCAAGCGGGAGGGCAGGCGCTCCAAGAGACCCAGTACTTC. Translating it yields CASSQAGGQALQETQYF.

This clonotype showed up just a few times. The V and J genes are TRBV29-1 and TRBJ2-7; no reliable D call. The germline V gene encodes CDR1 SQVTM and CDR2 ANQGSEA. This CDR3 spans 13 amino acids. Trimming shortened V by 4 bases and J by 3 bases, and 13 bases separated the two germline ends. The CDR3 reads CSVGPGASYEQYF. DNA of the CDR3: TGCAGCGTTGGCCCAGGAGCCAGCTACGAGCAGTACTTC.

This rearrangement joins TRBV9 to TRBJ2-3, with 12 bases lining up with TRBD1. This CDR3 has 15 amino acids. With V trimmed by 8 bases and J by 3 bases, 7 bases remained unmatched. The germline gives CDR1 SGDLS, CDR2 YYNGEE. CDR3 sequence reads: CASTGDRGRTDTQYF. CDR3 DNA sequence: TGTGCCAGTACGGGGGACAGGGGGCGAACAGATACGCAGTATTTT.

This clonotype was counted many times. The chain uses TRBV20-1 and TRBJ2-4, with D perhaps TRBD2 (7 bases). The CDR3 runs to 20 residues. The V gene's germline CDR1 is DFQATT and CDR2 SNEGSKA (reference sequence). V was shortened by 0 bases and J by 1 base, with 25 bases between the two germline ends. The CDR3 DNA is TGCAGTGCTAGAGATCTGAGGGGGGGCGCCGAAACAATTGCCAAAAACATTCAGTACTTC. This gives the protein CSARDLRGGAETIAKNIQYF.

J is TRBJ2-3 and V is TRBV27, with D unresolved. Germline CDR1 is MNHEY and CDR2 is SMNVEV (reference sequence). The CDR3 loop spans 16 amino acids. V was cut by 1 base and J by 1 base, with 12 bases left in between. In DNA form, the CDR3 reads TGTGCCAGCAGTTTATTCCCCGATGCGGGCACAGATACGCAGTATTTT. Translated, it gives CASSLFPDAGTDTQYF.

This clonotype was counted a few times. The J gene is TRBJ2-1, the V gene TRBV20-1, with D tentatively TRBD1 (5 bases). There are 13 residues in the CDR3. V lost 3 bases and J 6 bases, leaving 12 bases between the germline ends. Per germline, CDR1 DFQATT and CDR2 SNEGSKA (reference sequence). CDR3 residues: CSASRDSSNEQFF. In DNA, the CDR3 is TGCAGTGCTAGCAGAGACAGCTCCAATGAGCAGTTCTTC.

This clonotype was counted a few times. CDR3 nucleotide sequence: TGTGCCAGCAGTCCCAAACGCGCATCCTACAATGAGCAGTTCTTC. It yields the protein CASSPKRASYNEQFF. The rearrangement uses TRBV12-3 or TRBV12-4 and TRBJ2-1; D ambiguous. The CDR3 contains 15 residues. V was pared by 5 bases and J by 1 base, with 12 bases between.

This clonotype showed up just a few times. V and J are TRBV12-3 or TRBV12-4 and TRBJ2-5; D is ambiguous. The ends were cut back, 2 bases at V and 7 bases at J, with 23 bases in the middle. The CDR3 covers 17 residues. The CDR3 sequence is CASSLRLHRIVWGTQYF. In DNA, the CDR3 is TGTGCCAGCAGTTTAAGGCTTCACCGTATCGTATGGGGGACCCAGTACTTC.

The chain links TRBV19 to TRBJ1-1, with D uncertain. V was trimmed by 6 bases and J by 0 bases, leaving 8 bases between them. Per the germline V gene, CDR1 is LNHDA and CDR2 is SQIVND (reference sequence). The CDR3 length is 13 residues. The CDR3 DNA reads TGTGCCAGTAGGTGGACTTTGAACACTGAAGCTTTCTTT. Protein sequence: CASRWTLNTEAFF.

This clonotype was counted only a few times. The rearrangement links TRBV11-2 to TRBJ2-3, with a weak D call TRBD2 (7 bases). The V end was cut by 2 bases, the J end by 0 bases, with 18 bases between. Germline CDR1 SGHAT, CDR2 FQNNGV. The CDR3 contains 18 residues. CDR3 sequence (DNA): TGTGCCAGCAGCTTAAGGGGGATTGGCGGGAGCAGCACAGATACGCAGTATTTT. This translates into CASSLRGIGGSSTDTQYF. The full variable domain, with the rest looked up from reference TRBV11-2 and TRBJ2-3, is EAGVAQSPRYKIIEKRQSVAFWCNPISGHATLYWYQQILGQGPKLLIQFQNNGVVDDSQLPKDRFSAERLKGVDSTLKIQPAKLEDSAVYLCASSLRGIGGSSTDTQYFGPGTRLTVL.

This clonotype was recorded many times. The V and J genes are TRBV12-3 or TRBV12-4 and TRBJ2-7; perhaps D is TRBD1 or TRBD2 (5 bases each). The V and J ends lost 8 bases and 1 base respectively, with 9 bases between them. CDR3 length equals 12 residues. CDR3 sequence reads: CASGEGSYEQYF. CDR3 nucleotides: TGTGCCAGCGGCGAGGGGTCCTACGAGCAGTACTTC.

For this clonotype: A read error may explain this, as a much larger clone is one base away. The conserved final phenylalanine or tryptophan is absent from the CDR3, which likely points to a read error. The V gene is TRBV24-1, the J gene TRBJ2-1; D is ambiguous. CDR1 KGHDR and CDR2 SFDVKD come from the germline V gene. This CDR3 region has 15 residues. Trimming shortened V by 4 bases and J by 0 bases, and 9 bases separated the two germline ends. In nucleotides, the CDR3 is TGTGCCACCAGTGACCCATCTAGCTCCTACAATGAGCAGTTCTAC. It encodes CATSDPSSSYNEQFY.

This clonotype has more than one count but fewer than ten. The chain combines TRBV7-9 with TRBJ2-7, with no clear D. This CDR3 comprises 12 residues. CDR1 and CDR2 (germline): SEHNR, FQNEAQ (reference sequence). V shed 7 bases and J shed 6 bases, with 13 bases lying between them. CDR3 in DNA: TGTGCCAGCACACTCCCGGGTTCCGAGCAGTACTTC. Its protein product is CASTLPGSEQYF.

A few counts support this clonotype. This clone may be a read error of a much larger clone one base away. The V and J genes are TRBV5-1 and TRBJ2-1, with no clear D. Germline CDR1 and CDR2: SGHRS and YFSETQ. Trimming stripped 0 bases from V and 4 bases from J, with 5 bases between. This CDR3 has 13 amino acids. In nucleotides, the CDR3 is TGCGCCAGCAGCTTGGGGATGTACAATGAGCAGTTCTTC. This translates into CASSLGMYNEQFF.

In its sample, this clonotype was seen many times. The chain employs TRBV7-9 and TRBJ2-1, with TRBD1 as a possible D gene (6 bases). CDR3 length: 14 amino acids. Trimming shortened V by 0 bases and J by 7 bases, and 10 bases separated the two germline ends. CDR1 and CDR2 (germline): SEHNR, FQNEAQ (reference sequence). The CDR3 coding sequence is TGTGCCAGCAGCTTAGCGGACAGACCAAATGAGCAGTTCTTC. As protein: CASSLADRPNEQFF.

This clonotype was detected a few times. V gene TRBV9 combines with J gene TRBJ1-1; 10 bases fit TRBD1. From germline, CDR1 is SGDLS and CDR2 YYNGEE. Germline trimming cut 4 bases from V and 1 base from J; bases unmatched to any gene: 10. This CDR3 is built from 17 residues. The CDR3 DNA reads as TGTGCCAGCAGCATAGGGGACAGGGGCGGCCCGAACACTGAAGCTTTCTTT. It translates to CASSIGDRGGPNTEAFF.

This clonotype was seen at least ten times. The chain employs TRBV6-5 and TRBJ2-3; no reliable D call. V was shortened by 2 bases and J by 0 bases, with 3 bases between the two germline ends. The CDR3 totals 13 residues. The germline gives CDR1 MNHEY, CDR2 SVGAGI. DNA of the CDR3: TGTGCCAGCAGTTACGACAGCACAGATACGCAGTATTTT. It is translated as CASSYDSTDTQYF.

This chain uses TRBV4-1 with TRBJ2-3; 7 bases match TRBD2. V trimming: 0 bases; J trimming: 4 bases; junction bases outside the gene matches: 1. CDR1 is MGHRA and CDR2 is YSYEKL in the germline V gene. This CDR3 is 14 amino acids long. DNA of the CDR3: TGCGCCAGCAGCCAAGATCGGGGGGCAGATACGCAGTATTTT. Residues: CASSQDRGADTQYF.